This TCR beta chain derives from a study of blood T cell repertoires in COVID-19. Overall study: The United States, Italy and Spain were the sources of the acute and convalescent COVID-19 samples.

The J segment lost 5 bases and the V segment lost 4 bases, leaving 10 bases of the junction unmatched. Germline CDR1 is SGHTA and CDR2 is FQGNSA. CDR3 length: 16 amino acids. Seattle's cohort entered during active infection and was followed longitudinally. Authors' data handling: Nucleated cell number was recorded as an estimate derived from reference gene primer amplification. Repertoires were generated with immunoSEQ multiplex PCR, while TCRdb's copy carries only in-frame clones and drops some. That table supplies the V and J calls and clone size; D and trimming were determined from the DNA. The table has under 350,000 clones, 80% to 95% seen once; the top ten hold 6.5% to 8%.

The clonotype was recovered from a woman aged 25 to 39 with COVID-19, enrolled during active disease. This chain joins TRBV7-2 and TRBJ2-5; 10 bases fit TRBD2. Sequenced: peripheral blood. The CDR3 DNA reads as TGTGCCAGCAGCTCCGGTCCTCTAGCGGGAGTGGAGACCCAGTACTTC. It yields the protein CASSSGPLAGVETQYF.